Below, 19 T cell receptor beta chains from the same sample are listed, as sequenced in a study of CD8 T cells in ankylosing spondylitis. TCRdb re-called the 5' RACE reads through MiXCR, storing one row per CDR3 protein. The data show 250,000 to 400,000 distinct CDR3 sequences, roughly 11% seen once. The specimen sequenced was blood, either unsorted or a sorted T cell fraction (not recorded which). These receptors came from a female donor with ankylosing spondylitis or in good health (not recorded which).

The J gene is TRBJ2-5, the V gene TRBV5-1; TRBD2 is a possible D gene (5 bases). CDR1 and CDR2 from the germline V gene are SGHRS and YFSETQ. This CDR3 has 12 residues. Trimming removed 7 bases at V and 1 base at J, with 8 bases between. In DNA form, the CDR3 reads TGCGCCAGCCGCGGGCCCCAAGAGACCCAGTACTTC. This sequence encodes CASRGPQETQYF.

This clonotype was counted at least ten times. The gene calls are TRBV20-1 and TRBJ2-1; D is unresolved. The CDR3 covers 14 residues. Germline CDR1 DFQATT, CDR2 SNEGSKA (reference sequence). Trimming took 6 bases from V and 0 from J, leaving 12 bases between them. The CDR3 reads CSANPTTSYNEQFF. The CDR3 DNA is TGCAGTGCCAACCCAACGACCTCCTACAATGAGCAGTTCTTC.

This clonotype has a count of ten or more. The CDR3: CASSPQPTGEQFF. Written as DNA, the CDR3 is TGTGCCAGCAGTCCCCAGCCCACGGGTGAGCAGTTCTTC. The chain joins TRBV11-2 to TRBJ2-1; no clear D. CDR3 size: 13 residues. CDR1 SGHAT and CDR2 FQNNGV come from the germline V gene. V lost 6 bases to trimming and J lost 9 bases, with 15 bases between them.

The sample holds many counts of this clonotype. The chain couples TRBV20-1 to TRBJ2-4; 8 bases fit TRBD2. The CDR3 length is 12 residues. Germline CDR1 and CDR2: DFQATT and SNEGSKA (reference sequence). The trim removed 3 bases at V and 15 bases at J, leaving 10 bases unmatched. CDR3 sequence (DNA): TGCAGTGCTAGTTTTTCCAGCGGGGGTTCGTACTTC. It encodes CSASFSSGGSYF.

V is TRBV3-1 and J is TRBJ2-7, with 10 bases identical to TRBD2. V gave up 5 bases and J gave up 3 bases; unmatched junction bases: 13. This CDR3 comprises 17 residues. Germline V gene lookup returns CDR1 LGHDT and CDR2 YNNKEL (reference sequence). CDR3 sequence: CASSEKLLAGHIYEQYF. The CDR3, as DNA: TGTGCCAGCAGCGAAAAACTACTAGCGGGACACATCTACGAGCAGTACTTC.

The table lists this clonotype with many counts. The rearrangement joins TRBV24-1 to TRBJ2-3; 8 bases match TRBD2. The CDR3 has 16 residues. The germline V gene has CDR1 KGHDR and CDR2 SFDVKD. V shed 3 bases, J shed 6 bases, and the junction held 10 bases outside the gene matches. The CDR3 protein is CATSDPQAGEVDTQYF. DNA of the CDR3: TGTGCCACCAGTGATCCTCAAGCGGGGGAAGTGGATACGCAGTATTTT.

This clonotype was detected many times. The rearrangement joins TRBV5-1 to TRBJ2-1; D perhaps matches TRBD2 (5 bases). CDR3 length equals 11 residues. Per germline, CDR1 SGHRS and CDR2 YFSETQ. V was cut by 4 bases and J by 8 bases, with 7 bases left in between. The CDR3 sequence is CASSLDYEQFF. CDR3 sequence (DNA): TGCGCCAGCAGCCTGGACTATGAGCAGTTCTTC.

This clonotype occurred many times. The chain combines TRBV12-3 or TRBV12-4 with TRBJ2-1; perhaps TRBD2 as D (7 bases). The CDR3 is made up of 14 amino acids. V shed 6 bases and J shed 7 bases, with 16 bases lying between them. The CDR3 sequence: CASRPSGGWNEQFF. The CDR3 nucleotides read TGTGCCAGCAGACCGTCGGGGGGCTGGAATGAGCAGTTCTTC.

The V gene is TRBV28, the J gene TRBJ2-1; no reliable D call. Germline V lookup: CDR1 MDHEN, CDR2 SYDVKM. The CDR3 spans 15 residues. Trimming took 3 bases from V and 4 from J, leaving 13 bases between them. The CDR3 DNA reads TGTGCCAGCAGTTTTAGGCAGGCTGGATACAATGAGCAGTTCTTC. Amino acid sequence: CASSFRQAGYNEQFF.

The V and J genes are TRBV7-2 and TRBJ2-2; possible D gene TRBD1, 5 bases. Germline CDR1 SGHTA, CDR2 FQGNSA. Trimming shortened V by 4 bases and J by 5 bases, and 11 bases separated the two germline ends. The length of the CDR3 is 14 residues. CDR3 region: CASSSPRDTGELFF. The DNA of the CDR3 is TGTGCCAGCAGCTCCCCCAGGGATACCGGGGAGCTGTTTTTT.

This chain joins TRBV6-4 and TRBJ1-4; D is possibly TRBD1 (6 bases). This CDR3 spans 18 amino acids. In germline, CDR1 is MRHNA, CDR2 SNTAGT. The germline V and J ends were trimmed by 8 bases and 8 bases, with 30 bases remaining between them. The CDR3 is CASCQQGFSGVIGEKLFF. CDR3 DNA: TGTGCCAGCTGTCAACAGGGATTTTCGGGTGTAATAGGCGAAAAACTGTTTTTT.

The chain joins TRBV18 to TRBJ2-1; D is perhaps TRBD2 (6 bases). The CDR3 is 15 amino acids. Trimming stripped 2 bases from V and 8 bases from J, with 16 bases between. Germline CDR1 KGHSH, CDR2 LQKENI. CDR3: CASSPGAGIGYEQFF. The DNA of the CDR3 is TGTGCCAGCTCACCAGGCGCGGGAATCGGCTATGAGCAGTTCTTC.

This clonotype has a count of ten or more. The V gene is TRBV12-3 or TRBV12-4, the J gene TRBJ1-2; 10 bases are a match to TRBD1. The junction had 12 bases not matched to a gene; V was cut back by 5 bases and J by 6 bases. The CDR3 spans 16 residues. In nucleotides, the CDR3 is TGTGCCAGCAGTCCGAGACAGGGGGCGCGGGGTAATGGCTACACCTTC. It translates to CASSPRQGARGNGYTF.

This chain uses TRBV27 with TRBJ2-7, with a possible D match to TRBD1 (6 bases). Germline CDR1 reads MNHEY; CDR2 reads SMNVEV (reference sequence). Trimming stripped 4 bases from V and 2 bases from J, with 9 bases between. The CDR3 sequence is 13 residues long. Here the CDR3 reads CASSSDSAYEQYF. As DNA, the CDR3 is TGTGCCAGCAGTTCGGACAGTGCCTACGAGCAGTACTTC.

This clonotype showed up just a few times. The chain joins TRBV7-9 to TRBJ2-2; TRBD2 matches 8 bases. Germline CDR1 and CDR2: SEHNR and FQNEAQ (reference sequence). V gave up 5 bases and J gave up 5 bases; unmatched junction bases: 7. The CDR3 contains 15 residues. The CDR3 protein is CASSDGLAGTGELFF. CDR3 coding DNA: TGTGCCAGCAGCGATGGACTAGCTGGAACCGGGGAGCTGTTTTTT.

V gene TRBV19 combines with J gene TRBJ1-2; D possibly corresponds to TRBD1 (5 bases). This CDR3 region has 16 residues. Germline V gene lookup returns CDR1 LNHDA and CDR2 SQIVND (reference sequence). V lost 5 bases, J lost 4 bases, and 20 bases lay in between. For the CDR3, the DNA is TGTGCCAGTAGTTCCCCCTCGGAGGGGCTCGGCTATGGCTACACCTTC. Its translation is CASSSPSEGLGYGYTF.

This clonotype was observed many times. The rearrangement joins TRBV5-5 to TRBJ2-3; 8 positions match TRBD1. J was trimmed by 6 bases and V by 4 bases; bases with no gene match: 13. The CDR3 runs 16 residues. The germline V gene has CDR1 SGHKS and CDR2 YYEKEE (reference sequence). The CDR3 sequence: CASSPGQGGRTDTQYF. In nucleotides, the CDR3 is TGTGCCAGCAGCCCAGGACAGGGTGGACGTACGGATACGCAGTATTTT. Filled out from reference TRBV5-5 and TRBJ2-3, the complete variable domain reads DAGVTQSPTHLIKTRGQQVTLRCSPISGHKSVSWYQQVLGQGPQFIFQYYEKEERGRGNFPDRFSARQFPNYSSELNVNALLLGDSALYLCASSPGQGGRTDTQYFGPGTRLTVL.

This clonotype was observed at least ten times. This chain joins TRBV5-1 and TRBJ2-5; 8 bases are shared with TRBD1. V shed 2 bases, J shed 1 base, and the junction held 1 base outside the gene matches. Per germline, CDR1 SGHRS and CDR2 YFSETQ. CDR3 length: 14 amino acids. In DNA, the CDR3 is TGCGCCAGCAGCTTCGGACAGGGCCAAGAGACCCAGTACTTC. Translating gives CASSFGQGQETQYF.

This clonotype has ten or more counts. This sequence joins TRBV20-1 and TRBJ2-2; D is uncertain. Germline V gives CDR1 DFQATT, CDR2 SNEGSKA (reference sequence). This CDR3 comprises 14 residues. V dropped 0 bases and J dropped 5 bases, with 10 bases sitting between them. CDR3 loop: CSARDQLHTGELFF. The CDR3 DNA reads TGCAGTGCTAGAGATCAACTCCATACCGGGGAGCTGTTTTTT.